This entry lists 2 T cell receptor beta chains sequenced from one sample in a study of response to subunit inactivated influenza vaccine. One entry per CDR3 protein results from TCRdb running MiXCR on the RT-PCR reads. The profile covers a few hundred thousand distinct CDR3 sequences, with 20% to 25% appearing a single time and around a tenth taken by the ten largest. This sample comprised PBMCs from blood, obtained about 19 months after vaccination. These TCRs come from a man between 50 and 70 years old who received an inactivated influenza vaccine.

This clonotype was seen repeatedly, ten times or more. The DNA for the CDR3 is TGTGCCAGCAGTTTATGGGTTAGGGATGGCTACACCTTC. Translated, it gives CASSLWVRDGYTF. This rearrangement joins TRBV12-3 or TRBV12-4 to TRBJ1-2; D unresolved. The CDR3 runs 13 residues. V was cut by 2 bases and J by 6 bases, with 10 bases left in between.

The chain couples TRBV18 to TRBJ2-5; tentatively, D is TRBD1 or TRBD2 (5 bases each). Germline CDR1 reads KGHSH; CDR2 reads LQKENI. The V and J ends lost 2 bases and 2 bases respectively, with 9 bases between them. CDR3 length: 14 amino acids. The CDR3 region is CASSPRGAQETQYF. The CDR3, as DNA: TGTGCCAGCTCACCAAGAGGGGCACAAGAGACCCAGTACTTC.